This passage covers 24 T cell receptor beta chains from one sample sequenced in a study of T cells in Graves' hyperthyroidism and ophthalmopathy. TCR beta CDR3 region amplification was performed from RNA transcripts. Primed by the HTBI set, a first-round RT-PCR was run on the TCR CDR3. TCRdb used MiXCR to reprocess the multiplex PCR reads, holding one entry per CDR3 protein. The data contain under 350,000 distinct CDR3 sequences, 15% to 20% of them singletons. Sample: blood. The receptors stem from a woman aged 50 to 60 with Graves' hyperthyroidism.

This clonotype was counted a few times. This sequence joins TRBV11-2 and TRBJ2-2; no reliable D call. Trimming left V 4 bases short and J 0 bases short, with 12 bases between. The germline V gene has CDR1 SGHAT and CDR2 FQNNGV. The CDR3 runs 16 residues. CDR3 in amino acids: CASSSQLNANTGELFF. The DNA of the CDR3 is TGTGCCAGCAGCTCTCAGCTCAACGCGAACACCGGGGAGCTGTTTTTT.

This clonotype was seen only a few times. This chain connects TRBV20-1 to TRBJ1-5; D gene uncertain. Germline V gene data show CDR1 as DFQATT and CDR2 as SNEGSKA (reference sequence). The V and J ends lost 0 bases and 1 base respectively, with 7 bases between them. This CDR3 region has 14 residues. The CDR3 sequence is CSARDYRSNQPQHF. DNA for the CDR3: TGCAGTGCTAGAGATTACAGAAGCAATCAGCCCCAGCATTTT.

This chain connects TRBV3-1 to TRBJ1-1; TRBD1 aligns across 7 bases. The junction had 1 base not matched to a gene; V was cut back by 0 bases and J by 3 bases. CDR3 length: 14 amino acids. In germline, CDR1 is LGHDT, CDR2 YNNKEL (reference sequence). This chain's CDR3 is CASSQEGGHTEAFF. CDR3 coding DNA: TGTGCCAGCAGCCAAGAAGGGGGCCACACTGAAGCTTTCTTT.

This clonotype has ten or more counts. This sequence joins TRBV7-8 and TRBJ2-5; 13 bases map to TRBD2. The CDR3 is 16 amino acids. CDR1 and CDR2 from the germline V gene are SGHVS and FQNEAQ. With 7 bases clipped from V and 4 bases from J, the junction kept 9 bases outside the gene matches. For the CDR3, the DNA is TGTGCCAGCATTCCGGGACTAGCGGGATCAGGAGAGACCCAGTACTTC. It translates to CASIPGLAGSGETQYF.

The rearrangement links TRBV5-5 to TRBJ1-5; a weak D match, TRBD1 (6 bases). The CDR3 covers 16 residues. Germline values: CDR1 SGHKS, CDR2 YYEKEE (reference sequence). V was pared by 4 bases and J by 1 base, with 15 bases between. CDR3 loop: CASSQGFGESNQPQHF. The CDR3 DNA is TGTGCCAGCAGCCAGGGGTTCGGGGAAAGCAATCAGCCCCAGCATTTT.

The chain is built from TRBV11-2 and TRBJ2-5, with TRBD2 matching over 9 bases. The CDR3 sequence is 14 residues long. Unmatched junction bases numbered 6, after V lost 5 bases and J lost 5 bases. Germline V gene sequence: CDR1 SGHAT, CDR2 FQNNGV. The CDR3, as DNA: TGTGCCAGCAGCAGTGGACTAGCGTGGGAGACCCAGTACTTC. Encoded protein: CASSSGLAWETQYF.

This clonotype was detected a few times. The genes are TRBV7-9 and TRBJ2-7, with 7 bases lining up with TRBD1. Germline V gene sequence: CDR1 SEHNR, CDR2 FQNEAQ (reference sequence). Trimming removed 5 bases from V and 4 bases from J; junction bases left unmatched: 8. CDR3 length: 14 residues. This chain's CDR3 is CASSPPGQTYEQYV. CDR3 bases: TGTGCCAGCAGCCCTCCGGGACAGACTTACGAGCAGTACGTC.

This clonotype was detected a few times. For the CDR3, the DNA is TGTGCCAGCAGGACAGGGGCTAACACAGATACGCAGTATTTT. Translated: CASRTGANTDTQYF. This chain uses TRBV7-9 with TRBJ2-3; 8 bases agree with TRBD1. This CDR3 region has 14 residues. J lost 2 bases, V lost 6 bases, and 4 bases had no gene match. Germline V gene data show CDR1 as SEHNR and CDR2 as FQNEAQ (reference sequence).

This chain uses TRBV29-1 with TRBJ1-3, with TRBD1 matching 7 bases. This CDR3 is built from 15 residues. V dropped 6 bases and J dropped 2; count of bases not matched to a gene: 10. The germline V gene has CDR1 SQVTM and CDR2 ANQGSEA. CDR3 bases: TGCAGCGTCGCAAGGGGGACAGCCCCTGGAAACACCATATATTTT. It specifies CSVARGTAPGNTIYF.

This clonotype was observed many times. The J gene is TRBJ1-1, the V gene TRBV5-6, with D possibly TRBD1 on 5 matching bases. CDR3 length equals 15 residues. V was cut by 4 bases and J by 3 bases, with 16 bases left in between. In germline, CDR1 is SGHDT, CDR2 YYEEEE. The CDR3 DNA is TGTGCCAGCAGCCTAACCGGGGGAAAGGACACTGAAGCTTTCTTT. Its translation: CASSLTGGKDTEAFF. Complete variable domain (other parts from reference TRBV5-6 and TRBJ1-1): DAGVTQSPTHLIKTRGQQVTLRCSPKSGHDTVSWYQQALGQGPQFIFQYYEEEERQRGNFPDRFSGHQFPNYSSELNVNALLLGDSALYLCASSLTGGKDTEAFFGQGTRLTVV.

This clonotype came up a few times. V usage is TRBV20-1 and J usage is TRBJ1-2; D unresolved. Looked up from germline, CDR1 is DFQATT and CDR2 is SNEGSKA (reference sequence). CDR3 length: 10 amino acids. V lost 2 bases and J 8 bases, leaving 6 bases between the germline ends. The CDR3 region is CSARLGGYTF. The CDR3 DNA sequence: TGCAGTGCTAGACTGGGAGGCTACACCTTC.

In this sample, this clonotype turned up many times. The chain joins TRBV28 to TRBJ2-7, with 7 bases fitting TRBD2. The trim removed 4 bases at V and 0 bases at J, leaving 9 bases unmatched. The CDR3 has 16 amino acids. Germline V gene sequence: CDR1 MDHEN, CDR2 SYDVKM. The DNA for the CDR3 is TGTGCCAGCAGTTCGGTCGGTAGCGGGCTCTCCTACGAGCAGTACTTC. It is translated as CASSSVGSGLSYEQYF.

The chain employs TRBV10-2 and TRBJ2-3; 13 bases are a match to TRBD2. The germline gives CDR1 WSHSY, CDR2 SAAADI. This CDR3 region has 17 residues. The trim removed 6 bases at V and 3 bases at J, leaving 9 bases unmatched. The CDR3 spells CASRAPGTSGVTDTQYF. The CDR3 coding sequence is TGCGCCAGCAGGGCCCCCGGGACTAGCGGGGTGACAGATACGCAGTATTTT.

Notes on this clonotype: A much larger clone differs by one base, so this may be a read error. The chain carries TRBV12-3 or TRBV12-4 and TRBJ2-3; possibly TRBD2 for D (6 bases). Trimming shortened V by 8 bases and J by 8 bases, and 26 bases separated the two germline ends. The CDR3 runs to 16 residues. For the CDR3, the DNA is TGTGCCAGCGCTACCGAAACGGGACTCGGTGTTGGTACGCAGTATTTT. Translation gives CASATETGLGVGTQYF.

This rearrangement joins TRBV6-5 to TRBJ2-3; D is ambiguous. The germline CDR1 and CDR2 sequences are MNHEY and SVGAGI. The CDR3 runs to 14 residues. V was trimmed by 2 bases and J by 2 bases, leaving 8 bases between them. The CDR3 spells CASSYNRYTDTQYF. CDR3 in DNA: TGTGCCAGCAGTTACAACAGATACACAGATACGCAGTATTTT.

This clonotype turned up a few times. The J gene is TRBJ2-7, the V gene TRBV29-1, with a possible D match to TRBD1 (7 bases). Trimming took off 7 bases at V and 3 bases at J, with 19 bases between the two ends. Germline V gives CDR1 SQVTM, CDR2 ANQGSEA. The length of the CDR3 is 14 residues. This CDR3 reads CSDVPRQGGYEQYF. CDR3 DNA sequence: TGCAGCGACGTACCCCGACAGGGAGGCTACGAGCAGTACTTC.

The rearrangement uses TRBV27 and TRBJ2-5, with D tentatively TRBD1 or TRBD2 (5 bases each). Trimming took 2 bases from V and 0 from J, leaving 22 bases between them. The CDR3 totals 19 residues. Germline V gene data show CDR1 as MNHEY and CDR2 as SMNVEV (reference sequence). The DNA for the CDR3 is TGTGCCAGCAGTTTACTTCCCCCCCGGGACGGTAGTTACCAAGAGACCCAGTACTTC. It codes for CASSLLPPRDGSYQETQYF.

The chain couples TRBV27 to TRBJ2-7, with D possibly being TRBD2 (6 bases). The CDR3 has 13 residues. V shed 5 bases and J shed 5 bases, with 13 bases lying between them. Germline-derived CDR1 and CDR2 are MNHEY and SMNVEV (reference sequence). The CDR3 DNA follows: TGTGCCAGCAGTGGGGGGACCGTCCACGAGCAGTACTTC. It specifies CASSGGTVHEQYF.

This clonotype was found many times. The chain is built from TRBV11-2 and TRBJ2-3, with 9 bases lining up with TRBD2. V trimming: 5 bases; J trimming: 5 bases; junction bases outside the gene matches: 11. This CDR3 contains 16 residues. The germline V gene encodes CDR1 SGHAT and CDR2 FQNNGV. CDR3 DNA sequence: TGTGCCAGCAGCCATAGCGGGAGTTCGGTGCTAGATACGCAGTATTTT. This translates into CASSHSGSSVLDTQYF.

This clonotype has at least ten counts. The chain recombines TRBV27 with TRBJ1-1; 10 bases match TRBD1. With V trimmed by 6 bases and J by 2 bases, 3 bases remained unmatched. This CDR3 is built from 14 residues. The germline V gene encodes CDR1 MNHEY and CDR2 SMNVEV (reference sequence). In DNA, the CDR3 is TGTGCCAGCAGCTGGACAGGGGGTAACACTGAAGCTTTCTTT. Protein sequence: CASSWTGGNTEAFF.

This clonotype was counted at least ten times. The gene calls are TRBV28 and TRBJ2-1; 11 bases agree with TRBD2. Unmatched junction bases numbered 2, after V lost 3 bases and J lost 4 bases. The CDR3 sequence is 15 residues long. Germline CDR1 and CDR2: MDHEN and SYDVKM. The CDR3 here is CASSLGLAAYNEQFF. CDR3 DNA: TGTGCCAGCAGTTTGGGACTAGCGGCATACAATGAGCAGTTCTTC.

This clonotype was seen ten or more times. The chain employs TRBV11-2 and TRBJ1-2, with D tentatively TRBD1 (6 bases). V lost 3 bases and J lost 7, with 15 bases in between. The V gene's germline CDR1 is SGHAT and CDR2 FQNNGV. The CDR3 contains 14 residues. CDR3 nucleotides: TGTGCCAGCAGCTTCTTTGGACAGCGGCTTGGCTACACCTTC. This codes for CASSFFGQRLGYTF.

This sequence joins TRBV5-5 and TRBJ2-7, with D tentatively TRBD1 (6 bases). There are 16 residues in the CDR3. Germline V gene data show CDR1 as SGHKS and CDR2 as YYEKEE (reference sequence). With 4 bases removed from V and 4 bases from J, the gap between germline ends came to 21 bases. This chain's CDR3 is CASSHLGTPETYEQYV. The CDR3 DNA reads TGTGCCAGCAGCCACCTCGGGACACCCGAAACTTACGAGCAGTACGTC.

For this clonotype: A read error may be the cause here, since a much bigger clone is one base away. This chain connects TRBV11-2 to TRBJ1-6, with no clear D. The germline CDR1 and CDR2 sequences are SGHAT and FQNNGV. The CDR3 is 11 amino acids. The CDR3 bases are TGTGCCAGCTCGGAGAATTCACCCCACCACTTT. This translates into CASSENSPHHF.